Below, 20 T cell receptor beta chains from the same sample are listed, as sequenced in a study of CD8 T cells in Susac syndrome. An input of 0.5 to 1 ug of RNA was subjected to reverse transcription using random hexamers. TCRdb ran MiXCR on the immunoSEQ multiplex PCR reads and lists one entry per CDR3 protein. The repertoire holds 350,000 to 550,000 distinct CDR3 sequences, 75% to 90% seen once, with roughly 0.1% in the top ten. The specimen sequenced was CD8+ T cells from PBMCs. The source is a human donor with multiple sclerosis.

The chain is built from TRBV30 and TRBJ2-7; TRBD2 might be the D (5 bases). There are 13 residues in the CDR3. V lost 0 bases and J lost 4, with 10 bases in between. Per the germline V gene, CDR1 is GTSNPN and CDR2 is SVGIG (reference sequence). The CDR3 protein is CAWSVSTRYEQYF. Here the CDR3 DNA reads TGTGCCTGGAGTGTAAGTACTAGATACGAGCAGTACTTC.

The chain joins TRBV29-1 to TRBJ2-3; the D gene is possibly TRBD1 (6 bases). Germline V gives CDR1 SQVTM, CDR2 ANQGSEA. The V and J ends lost 1 base and 2 bases respectively, with 16 bases between them. The CDR3 runs to 16 residues. CDR3 protein: CSVEVEDSTFTDTQYF. CDR3 coding DNA: TGCAGCGTTGAAGTAGAGGACAGCACCTTCACAGATACGCAGTATTTT.

This clonotype was detected once. The rearrangement joins TRBV5-1 to TRBJ2-7; D is possibly TRBD1 (5 bases). Germline loops: CDR1 SGHRS, CDR2 YFSETQ. Trimming shortened V by 4 bases and J by 5 bases, and 25 bases separated the two germline ends. The CDR3 is 17 amino acids. CDR3 nucleotides: TGCGCCAGCAGCGCGTGGAGCCAGGGAACCCCCGAAGACGAGCAGTACTTC. Its protein product is CASSAWSQGTPEDEQYF.

The chain links TRBV2 to TRBJ1-2, with a weak D call TRBD1 (5 bases). The ends were cut back, 6 bases at V and 1 base at J, with 9 bases in the middle. This CDR3 comprises 13 residues. CDR1 is SNHLY, CDR2 FYNNEI, per germline. CDR3 sequence reads: CASRSTDNYGYTF. The CDR3 DNA is TGTGCCAGCAGGTCGACAGATAACTATGGCTACACCTTC.

The chain links TRBV3-1 to TRBJ1-6; the D is unclear. Germline assignment: CDR1 LGHDT and CDR2 YNNKEL (reference sequence). V was trimmed by 5 bases and J by 5 bases, leaving 16 bases between them. This CDR3 is built from 16 residues. The CDR3 region is CASSYLNREDNSPLHF. Here the CDR3 DNA reads TGTGCCAGCAGCTACTTGAACCGGGAAGATAATTCACCCCTCCACTTT.

The rearrangement joins TRBV6-5 to TRBJ2-7; the match to TRBD1 covers 9 bases. This CDR3 has 16 amino acids. V shed 1 base and J 4 bases; nucleotides not matched to a gene: 8. Germline CDR1 MNHEY, CDR2 SVGAGI. The CDR3: CASSYFGQGKEYEQYF. The CDR3 coding sequence is TGTGCCAGCAGTTACTTCGGACAGGGGAAGGAGTACGAGCAGTACTTC.

CDR3 sequence: CAISLLPDNYGYTF. The CDR3 region has the DNA TGTGCCATCAGTTTGTTGCCAGACAACTATGGCTACACCTTC. This sequence joins TRBV10-3 and TRBJ1-2; D call uncertain. CDR1 and CDR2 (germline): ENHRY, SYGVKD. The CDR3 spans 14 residues. V lost 5 bases to trimming and J lost 2 bases, with 12 bases between them.

The V call is TRBV19, the J call TRBJ2-5; D is possibly TRBD2 (5 bases). The V and J ends lost 7 bases and 5 bases respectively, with 20 bases between them. The CDR3 covers 15 residues. Germline loops: CDR1 LNHDA, CDR2 SQIVND (reference sequence). CDR3: CASTSGVAGGETQYF. The CDR3 nucleotides read TGTGCCAGTACATCGGGCGTTGCAGGCGGGGAGACCCAGTACTTC.

J is TRBJ2-2 and V is TRBV30; perhaps TRBD1 as D (5 bases). Germline V gene sequence: CDR1 GTSNPN, CDR2 SVGIG (reference sequence). CDR3 length equals 13 residues. V was cut by 4 bases and J by 3 bases, with 9 bases left in between. Here the CDR3 DNA reads TGTGCCTGGACCCAGGGCGACACCGGGGAGCTGTTTTTT. Amino acid sequence: CAWTQGDTGELFF.

The V gene is TRBV13, the J gene TRBJ1-1, with TRBD1 matching 7 bases. V lost 0 bases, J lost 0 bases, and 4 bases stayed unmatched. Germline CDR1 and CDR2: PRHDT and FYEKMQ (reference sequence). The CDR3 extends over 16 amino acids. The CDR3 is CASSLGGDSLNTEAFF. CDR3 sequence (DNA): TGTGCCAGCAGCTTAGGGGGGGACAGTTTGAACACTGAAGCTTTCTTT.

V usage is TRBV27 and J usage is TRBJ2-7; no clear D gene. V lost 4 bases, J lost 4 bases, and 14 bases lay in between. The germline gives CDR1 MNHEY, CDR2 SMNVEV (reference sequence). CDR3 size: 14 residues. CDR3 protein: CASSSQARMYEQYF. The DNA of the CDR3 is TGTGCCAGCAGTTCCCAGGCCCGTATGTACGAGCAGTACTTC.

This rearrangement joins TRBV11-2 to TRBJ2-7; no clear D gene. This CDR3 comprises 13 residues. CDR1 and CDR2 from the germline V gene are SGHAT and FQNNGV. V was pared by 3 bases and J by 6 bases, with 12 bases between. CDR3 residues: CASSFGTSLEQYF. Written as DNA, the CDR3 is TGTGCCAGCAGCTTCGGAACCTCCCTCGAGCAGTACTTC.

The rearrangement joins TRBV7-9 to TRBJ2-3; 14 nucleotides align to TRBD2. In germline, CDR1 is SEHNR, CDR2 FQNEAQ (reference sequence). The CDR3 extends over 16 amino acids. With V trimmed by 5 bases and J by 2 bases, 3 bases remained unmatched. In DNA form, the CDR3 reads TGTGCCAGCAGCCCGGGACTAGCGGGGGCCACAGATACGCAGTATTTT. Encoded protein: CASSPGLAGATDTQYF.

The rearrangement links TRBV9 to TRBJ2-6; D not resolved. The CDR3 extends over 16 amino acids. The V end was cut by 0 bases, the J end by 2 bases, with 9 bases between. Germline assignment: CDR1 SGDLS and CDR2 YYNGEE. The CDR3 DNA reads TGTGCCAGCAGCGTAGATCGCGCCCCTGGGGCCAACGTCCTGACTTTC. Translating gives CASSVDRAPGANVLTF.

The genes are TRBV19 and TRBJ2-1; no clear D. Germline V CDR1 and CDR2: LNHDA, SQIVND (reference sequence). V lost 8 bases to trimming and J lost 1 base, with 12 bases between them. The CDR3 is made up of 14 amino acids. This CDR3 reads CASQDQTSYNEQFF. CDR3 bases: TGTGCCAGTCAAGATCAAACTTCCTACAATGAGCAGTTCTTC.

J is TRBJ2-7 and V is TRBV2, with D perhaps TRBD2 (5 bases). V lost 6 bases to trimming and J lost 6 bases, with 18 bases between them. Germline-derived CDR1 and CDR2 are SNHLY and FYNNEI. The CDR3 loop spans 14 amino acids. The CDR3 nucleotides are TGTGCCAGCAGAGAAAGTACCGGGGTCGGCGAGCAGTACTTC. The encoded protein is CASRESTGVGEQYF.

This clonotype has a handful of counts. The V call is TRBV28, the J call TRBJ2-5, with a possible D match to TRBD2 (5 bases). The germline V gene encodes CDR1 MDHEN and CDR2 SYDVKM. V was pared by 4 bases and J by 2 bases, with 8 bases between. The CDR3 has 13 amino acids. Written as DNA, the CDR3 is TGTGCCAGCAGTTCGGACTTACAAGAGACCCAGTACTTC. Translated: CASSSDLQETQYF.

The chain joins TRBV30 to TRBJ1-2; 7 bases line up with TRBD1. Germline loops: CDR1 GTSNPN, CDR2 SVGIG (reference sequence). Trimming at V came to 0 bases and at J to 8 bases, leaving 9 bases not matched to a gene. The CDR3 runs to 14 residues. The CDR3 nucleotides are TGTGCCTGGAGTGTAAGCGGCACAGGGGACGGCTACACCTTC. Encoded protein: CAWSVSGTGDGYTF.

The chain recombines TRBV28 with TRBJ2-5, with D possibly being TRBD2 (6 bases). CDR1 and CDR2 from the germline V gene are MDHEN and SYDVKM. This CDR3 is built from 16 residues. Trimming stripped 6 bases from V and 1 base from J, with 18 bases between. CDR3 region: CASSPVEASAQETQYF. CDR3 nucleotides: TGTGCCAGCAGCCCCGTAGAGGCTAGCGCCCAAGAGACCCAGTACTTC. The full variable domain, in which reference TRBV28 and TRBJ2-5 provide the parts outside the CDR3, is DVKVTQSSRYLVKRTGEKVFLECVQDMDHENMFWYRQDPGLGLRLIYFSYDVKMKEKGDIPEGYSVSREKKERFSLILESASTNQTSMYLCASSPVEASAQETQYFGPGTRLLVL.

The V call is TRBV19, the J call TRBJ1-1, with TRBD1 identical over 8 bases. V lost 6 bases to trimming and J lost 3 bases; unmatched junction nucleotides: 9. Germline lookup yields CDR1 LNHDA and CDR2 SQIVND (reference sequence). This CDR3 has 15 residues. CDR3 DNA sequence: TGTGCCAGTAGGATGGACAGGGCCTTTGACACTGAAGCTTTCTTT. Its translation is CASRMDRAFDTEAFF.